Below are 8 T cell receptor beta chains sequenced from a single sample in a study of blood T cell repertoires in COVID-19. Assay used: immunoSEQ multiplex PCR; TCRdb lists only in-frame clones, some missing. The data contain roughly 140,000 clones, about 80% of them singletons. Sample: PBMCs or T cells enriched from blood (not recorded which). These receptors originate from a middle-aged man who had recovered from COVID-19.

The chain combines TRBV2 with TRBJ1-2, with D possibly matching TRBD1 (5 bases). Per germline, CDR1 SNHLY and CDR2 FYNNEI. The CDR3 length is 13 residues. V gave up 8 bases and J gave up 4 bases, with 14 bases separating them. CDR3: CASGRQPLYGYTF. Here the CDR3 DNA reads TGTGCCAGCGGACGACAGCCGCTCTATGGCTACACCTTC.

V usage is TRBV7-2 and J usage is TRBJ1-6, with 8 bases aligning to TRBD1. Germline assignment: CDR1 SGHTA and CDR2 FQGNSA. This CDR3 has 17 residues. After removal of 3 bases from V and 4 bases from J, the junction contained 8 bases not matched to a gene. Here the CDR3 DNA reads TGTGCCAGCAGCTTTCCAAACCGACAGGGGTATAATTCACCCCTCCACTTT. This gives the protein CASSFPNRQGYNSPLHF. Combining the CDR3 with reference TRBV7-2 and TRBJ1-6 gives the whole variable domain GAGVSQSPSNKVTEKGKDVELRCDPISGHTALYWYRQSLGQGLEFLIYFQGNSAPDKSGLPSDRFSAERTGGSVSTLTIQRTQQEDSAVYLCASSFPNRQGYNSPLHFGNGTRLTVT.

The chain links TRBV23-1 to TRBJ2-7; TRBD2 matches 8 bases. TRBV23-1 is placed among ORFs of uncertain function. The CDR3 length is 18 residues. Trimming at V came to 8 bases and at J to 0 bases, leaving 18 bases not matched to a gene. The CDR3 coding sequence is TGCGCCAGCCGCAAACCTTCGACTGTGCGGGGGGACTCCTACGAGCAGTACTTC. This sequence encodes CASRKPSTVRGDSYEQYF.

This chain connects TRBV6-1 to TRBJ1-4, with 8 bases matching TRBD1. J was trimmed by 8 bases and V by 1 base; bases with no gene match: 9. Germline V gene data show CDR1 as MNHNS and CDR2 as SASEGT. This CDR3 is 16 amino acids long. In DNA, the CDR3 is TGTGCCAGCAGTGAAGTGGGGACAGGCCTAGGGGAAAAACTGTTTTTT. Translation: CASSEVGTGLGEKLFF.

There are a few counts of this clone. The rearrangement joins TRBV4-1 to TRBJ2-1; tentative D call: TRBD1 (5 bases). The CDR3 spans 16 residues. V was clipped by 0 bases and J by 2 bases, with 11 bases between them. Germline V gives CDR1 MGHRA, CDR2 YSYEKL. Here the CDR3 reads CASSQDRRVTYNEQFF. The CDR3 DNA is TGCGCCAGCAGCCAAGATCGCAGGGTCACCTACAATGAGCAGTTCTTC.

This chain links TRBV5-4 with TRBJ1-1; a weak D match, TRBD1 (6 bases). Germline CDR1 SGHNT, CDR2 YYREEE (reference sequence). The V gene lost 4 bases and the J gene lost 3 bases, with 10 bases spanning the gap. The CDR3 is 13 amino acids. This chain's CDR3 is CASSGTGYTEAFF. CDR3 coding DNA: TGTGCCAGCAGCGGCACAGGGTACACTGAAGCTTTCTTT. The full variable domain, completed using reference TRBV5-4 and TRBJ1-1, is ETGVTQSPTHLIKTRGQQVTLRCSSQSGHNTVSWYQQALGQGPQFIFQYYREEENGRGNFPPRFSGLQFPNYSSELNVNALELDDSALYLCASSGTGYTEAFFGQGTRLTVV.

The chain employs TRBV12-3 or TRBV12-4 and TRBJ2-3, with 7 positions matching TRBD1. V lost 10 bases to trimming and J lost 4 bases; unmatched junction nucleotides: 2. The CDR3 has 11 amino acids. CDR3 loop: CATQGPDTQYF. For the CDR3, the DNA is TGTGCCACACAGGGGCCAGATACGCAGTATTTT.

The rearrangement uses TRBV7-9 and TRBJ1-6; tentatively, D is TRBD1 (6 bases). Trimming left V 1 base short and J 14 bases short, with 12 bases between. CDR1 and CDR2 (germline): SEHNR, FQNEAQ (reference sequence). This CDR3 has 13 amino acids. The CDR3 DNA reads as TGTGCCAGCAGCTTAGGGAGGGGGGGGACCCTCCACTTT. It codes for CASSLGRGGTLHF. The full variable domain, in which reference TRBV7-9 and TRBJ1-6 provide the parts outside the CDR3, is DTGVSQNPRHKITKRGQNVTFRCDPISEHNRLYWYRQTLGQGPEFLTYFQNEAQLEKSRLLSDRFSAERPKGSFSTLEIQRTEQGDSAMYLCASSLGRGGTLHFGNGTRLTVT.